These 23 T cell receptor beta chains came from one sample sequenced in a study of blood T cell repertoires in COVID-19. Profiled with immunoSEQ multiplex PCR; TCRdb holds only in-frame clones, not every one. The table includes over 130,000 clones, roughly 90% detected once. The sequenced sample was peripheral blood. The receptors shown here come from a woman aged 55-70 years with active or convalescent COVID-19.

The V call is TRBV10-3, the J call TRBJ2-2; TRBD1 is a possible D gene (5 bases). Trimming cost V 4 bases and J 2 bases, with 11 bases left between them. The CDR3 covers 15 residues. The germline V gene encodes CDR1 ENHRY and CDR2 SYGVKD. The CDR3 protein is CAISGGHTNTGELFF. The CDR3, as DNA: TGTGCCATCAGTGGAGGACACACTAACACCGGGGAGCTGTTTTTT.

The chain recombines TRBV5-8 with TRBJ2-7; D possibly corresponds to TRBD1 (6 bases). The V end was cut by 3 bases, the J end by 3 bases, with 19 bases between. Per the germline V gene, CDR1 is SGHTS and CDR2 is YDEGEE. The CDR3 is 16 residues long. The CDR3: CASSSDTGHQIYEQYF. The CDR3 nucleotides read TGTGCCAGCAGCTCTGACACGGGACACCAAATCTACGAGCAGTACTTC.

The chain has TRBV3-1 (or the pseudogene TRBV3-2) and TRBJ1-5, with TRBD1 matching 8 bases. V was pared by 6 bases and J by 5 bases, with 15 bases of the junction left unmatched. Germline assignment: CDR1 LGHDT and CDR2 YNNKEL (reference sequence). The length of the CDR3 is 17 residues. CDR3 nucleotide sequence: TGTGCCAGCAGTTACGGACGGGACAGGTTATTCGATCAGCCCCAGCATTTT. Its protein is CASSYGRDRLFDQPQHF.

The V and J genes are TRBV10-3 and TRBJ2-1; 9 positions match TRBD2. V trimming: 3 bases; J trimming: 5 bases; junction bases outside the gene matches: 8. Germline lookup yields CDR1 ENHRY and CDR2 SYGVKD. There are 16 residues in the CDR3. The CDR3 reads CAISEATSGRNNEQFF. For the CDR3, the DNA is TGTGCCATCAGTGAAGCGACTAGCGGACGGAACAATGAGCAGTTCTTC.

This chain connects TRBV4-3 to TRBJ2-3; 9 positions agree with TRBD2. Trimming at V came to 0 bases and at J to 0 bases, leaving 7 bases not matched to a gene. There are 18 residues in the CDR3. CDR1 is LGHNA, CDR2 YSLEER, per germline. The CDR3 DNA reads TGCGCCAGCAGCCAAGATCGGGCTAGCGGGGATAGCACAGATACGCAGTATTTT. The encoded protein is CASSQDRASGDSTDTQYF.

The chain couples TRBV6-4 to TRBJ2-6; possible D gene TRBD2, 6 bases. This CDR3 has 16 amino acids. V was pared by 0 bases and J by 4 bases, with 10 bases between. Germline V gene sequence: CDR1 MRHNA, CDR2 SNTAGT. The CDR3 DNA is TGTGCCAGCAGTGACTCGGGAGGTTTCGGGGCCAACGTCCTGACTTTC. Protein sequence: CASSDSGGFGANVLTF.

V gene TRBV4-1 combines with J gene TRBJ2-2; 13 bases align to TRBD2. The CDR3 has 19 amino acids. Losses at the gene ends were 4 bases for V and 0 bases for J; bases not matched to a gene: 8. The germline V gene encodes CDR1 MGHRA and CDR2 YSYEKL. The CDR3 loop reads CASSLLGLAGYTNTGELFF. The CDR3 DNA reads as TGCGCCAGCAGCCTTTTGGGACTAGCGGGGTACACGAACACCGGGGAGCTGTTTTTT.

In its sample, this clone was seen once. The rearrangement joins TRBV5-1 to TRBJ2-2, with D tentatively TRBD1 (5 bases). The CDR3 runs 15 residues. CDR1 and CDR2 from the germline V gene are SGHRS and YFSETQ. The ends were cut back, 4 bases at V and 1 base at J, with 11 bases in the middle. The CDR3 protein is CASSPITGNTGELFF. The CDR3 bases are TGCGCCAGCAGCCCGATAACAGGGAACACCGGGGAGCTGTTTTTT.

This chain joins TRBV7-8 and TRBJ1-5; 11 positions match TRBD1. This CDR3 has 15 amino acids. Germline CDR1 SGHVS, CDR2 FQNEAQ. V lost 5 bases, J lost 11 bases, and 11 bases stayed unmatched. The chain's CDR3 is CASSPRRTGGWAQHF. DNA for the CDR3: TGTGCCAGCAGCCCCCGCCGGACAGGGGGCTGGGCCCAGCATTTT.

This clone was recorded a few times. The chain uses TRBV30 and TRBJ2-3, with D perhaps matching TRBD2 (5 bases). The ends were cut back, 1 base at V and 4 bases at J, with 12 bases in the middle. The CDR3 contains 14 residues. Per the germline V gene, CDR1 is GTSNPN and CDR2 is SVGIG (reference sequence). The CDR3 here is CAWSASVGADTQYF. In DNA, the CDR3 is TGTGCCTGGAGTGCCTCGGTGGGAGCAGATACGCAGTATTTT.

The rearrangement joins TRBV19 to TRBJ1-2; D remains unclear. Between the trimmed V and J ends, which lost 6 bases and 3 bases, there was a span of 11 bases. Per germline, CDR1 LNHDA and CDR2 SQIVND (reference sequence). The CDR3 covers 13 residues. In nucleotides, the CDR3 is TGTGCCAGTAGCCGAGACGAGGACTATGGCTACACCTTC. Encoded protein: CASSRDEDYGYTF.

This chain connects TRBV25-1 to TRBJ1-2, with unresolved D. The V end was cut by 4 bases, the J end by 5 bases, with 5 bases between. This CDR3 spans 11 amino acids. Germline CDR1 and CDR2: MGHDK and SYGVNS. The CDR3, as DNA: TGTGCCAGCAGTGCCCGGTATGGCTACACCTTC. Translated, it gives CASSARYGYTF.

CDR3: CASTLRTADPSTDTQYF. The CDR3 coding sequence is TGTGCCAGCACCCTTCGGACAGCCGATCCTAGCACAGATACGCAGTATTTT. This chain joins TRBV21-1 and TRBJ2-3; the table's D call of TRBD1 was not tested on the DNA. TRBV21-1 is a documented pseudogene. The CDR3 is made up of 17 amino acids.

This chain links TRBV5-1 with TRBJ1-6; TRBD1 matches 8 bases. The CDR3 loop spans 15 amino acids. Germline lookup yields CDR1 SGHRS and CDR2 YFSETQ. The trim removed 4 bases at V and 8 bases at J, leaving 8 bases unmatched. The DNA of the CDR3 is TGCGCCAGCAGCCCAAATGGACAGGGTTATTCACCCCTCCACTTT. Its protein product is CASSPNGQGYSPLHF.

The V gene is TRBV13, the J gene TRBJ1-4; D might be TRBD1 (5 bases). V shed 5 bases and J shed 5 bases, with 9 bases lying between them. This CDR3 is 13 amino acids long. Per the germline V gene, CDR1 is PRHDT and CDR2 is FYEKMQ (reference sequence). CDR3 region: CASSGQPNEKLFF. The CDR3 DNA follows: TGTGCCAGCAGCGGACAACCCAATGAAAAACTGTTTTTT.

V is TRBV30 and J is TRBJ1-6; possibly TRBD1 for D (5 bases). V shed 2 bases and J shed 5 bases, with 13 bases lying between them. Looked up from germline, CDR1 is GTSNPN and CDR2 is SVGIG (reference sequence). The CDR3 is made up of 15 amino acids. The chain's CDR3 is CAWSSRGVNNSPLHF. For the CDR3, the DNA is TGTGCCTGGAGTTCTCGGGGGGTCAATAATTCACCCCTCCACTTT.

A few counts support this clone. The chain couples TRBV6-5 to TRBJ2-1; TRBD2 aligns across 7 bases. The CDR3 has 15 amino acids. The junction had 3 bases not matched to a gene; V was cut back by 0 bases and J by 4 bases. CDR1 is MNHEY, CDR2 SVGAGI, per germline. The CDR3 reads CASSYSGGVYNEQFF. The CDR3 DNA reads TGTGCCAGCAGTTACTCGGGGGGGGTTTACAATGAGCAGTTCTTC.

This chain joins TRBV19 and TRBJ1-1; D is ambiguous. Germline assignment: CDR1 LNHDA and CDR2 SQIVND (reference sequence). CDR3 size: 15 residues. The ends were cut back, 4 bases at V and 6 bases at J, with 18 bases in the middle. The CDR3 sequence is CASSNRLLALAEAFF. The DNA for the CDR3 is TGTGCCAGTAGTAATAGACTCCTCGCCCTGGCTGAAGCTTTCTTT.

The rearrangement links TRBV18 to TRBJ2-5; the match to TRBD2 covers 10 bases. Trimming removed 3 bases from V and 5 bases from J; junction bases left unmatched: 9. Germline CDR1 and CDR2: KGHSH and LQKENI. The CDR3 extends over 16 amino acids. The DNA for the CDR3 is TGTGCCAGCTCACCGGCCAGCGGGGGGGCCGGTGAGACCCAGTACTTC. Residues: CASSPASGGAGETQYF.

This clone was detected only once. V gene TRBV6-2 or TRBV6-3 combines with J gene TRBJ1-6; TRBD1 might be the D (6 bases). Trimming removed 6 bases at V and 4 bases at J, with 19 bases between. This CDR3 has 17 residues. The germline V gene has CDR1 MNHEY and CDR2 SVGEGT. CDR3 residues: CASSHAGAGKYNSPLHF. The CDR3 coding sequence is TGTGCCAGCAGCCACGCGGGGGCAGGCAAATATAATTCACCCCTCCACTTT.

The rearrangement joins TRBV9 to TRBJ2-7; TRBD2 matches at 7 bases. The V and J ends lost 2 bases and 5 bases, in that order; junction bases with no gene match: 7. This CDR3 contains 14 residues. Germline V gives CDR1 SGDLS, CDR2 YYNGEE. The CDR3: CASSVLGRGNEQYF. The DNA for the CDR3 is TGTGCCAGCAGCGTGTTAGGGAGGGGAAACGAGCAGTACTTC.

This chain links TRBV19 with TRBJ1-1; 7 bases line up with TRBD1. The junction had 3 bases not matched to a gene; V was cut back by 10 bases and J by 1 base. This CDR3 is 12 amino acids long. Germline V gene data show CDR1 as LNHDA and CDR2 as SQIVND (reference sequence). The CDR3: CATRDRNTEAFF. As DNA, the CDR3 is TGTGCCACCCGGGACAGGAACACTGAAGCTTTCTTT.

Concerning this clone: Other DNA sequences of this sample code for an identical CDR3. The chain links TRBV27 to TRBJ2-3, with 7 bases matching TRBD1. Germline V gene lookup returns CDR1 MNHEY and CDR2 SMNVEV (reference sequence). CDR3 length: 13 residues. Unmatched junction bases numbered 4, after V lost 6 bases and J lost 4 bases. CDR3 DNA: TGTGCCAGCAGCCGGGACAGCCCAGATACGCAGTATTTT. Amino acid sequence: CASSRDSPDTQYF.